This T cell receptor beta chain is drawn from a study of cytomegalovirus exposure and HLA in healthy donors. Points from the study as a whole: A likely sequencing artifact accounted for one observed cluster of highly shared sequence variants. Association of a missense DCLRE1C variant with TCR beta V- and J-gene trimming was reported in a later analysis.

Use of 60 Vbeta and 13 Jbeta primers characterized the PCR. Here immunoSEQ multiplex PCR was the method, and the copy in TCRdb shows in-frame clones only, minus some. The sample includes about 200,000 clones, about 85% seen only once; the top ten take more than 0.35%. The CDR3 is 18 residues long. Trimming removed 5 bases from V and 0 bases from J; junction bases left unmatched: 13. Germline loops: CDR1 SGHNT, CDR2 YENEEA. The donors, nominally healthy at sampling, likely had unrecorded immune exposures. In the case of this clone: What it recognizes is unknown.

This sequence originates from a male donor in good health and CMV-seropositive. The sequenced sample was PBMCs. V gene TRBV11-3 combines with J gene TRBJ1-1, with 9 nucleotides matching TRBD1. This chain's CDR3 is CASSKSPGQGRMNTEAFF. The DNA for the CDR3 is TGTGCCAGCAGCAAAAGCCCGGGACAGGGTAGAATGAACACTGAAGCTTTCTTT.